This T cell receptor beta chain was profiled in a study of T cell responses to AZD1222 COVID-19 vaccine. Germline CDR1 and CDR2: SQVTM and ANQGSEA. The CDR3 length is 12 residues. V shed 7 bases, J shed 5 bases, and the junction held 7 bases outside the gene matches. The data were produced by immunoSEQ multiplex PCR, yet TCRdb's version contains in-frame clones alone and is incomplete. The profile shows 110,000 to 150,000 clones, 70% to 90% of them singletons. Comments on this clone: As yet, its antigen is unknown.

General study findings and limits: Females made up more of the donors, who were largely white British, and clonal diversity may have come out too low. Reportedly, nearly half the spike-specific TCRs target unmutated variant regions.

This specimen was peripheral blood, taken 28 days after the second AZD1222 dose. This sequence was found in an adult who received the AZD1222 COVID-19 vaccine. The rearrangement uses TRBV29-1 and TRBJ1-1; 7 bases agree with TRBD1. The CDR3 here is CSATQGGTEAFF. CDR3 sequence (DNA): TGCAGCGCCACTCAGGGGGGAACTGAAGCTTTCTTT.